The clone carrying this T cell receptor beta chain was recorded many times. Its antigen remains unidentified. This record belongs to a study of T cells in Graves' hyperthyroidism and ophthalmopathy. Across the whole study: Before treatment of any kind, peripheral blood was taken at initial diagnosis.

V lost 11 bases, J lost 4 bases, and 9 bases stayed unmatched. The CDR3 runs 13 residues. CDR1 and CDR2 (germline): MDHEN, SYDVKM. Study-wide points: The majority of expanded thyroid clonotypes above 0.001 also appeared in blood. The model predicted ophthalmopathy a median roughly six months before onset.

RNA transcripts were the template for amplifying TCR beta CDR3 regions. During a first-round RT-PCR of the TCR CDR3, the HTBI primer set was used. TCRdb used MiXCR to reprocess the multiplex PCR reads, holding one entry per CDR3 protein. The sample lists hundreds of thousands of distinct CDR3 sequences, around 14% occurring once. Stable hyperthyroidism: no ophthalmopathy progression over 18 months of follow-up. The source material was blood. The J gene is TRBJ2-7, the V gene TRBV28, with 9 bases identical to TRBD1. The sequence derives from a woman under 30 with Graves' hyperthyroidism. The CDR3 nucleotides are TGTGCCTCCGCCATGGGACAGGGTTACGAGCAGTACTTC. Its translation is CASAMGQGYEQYF. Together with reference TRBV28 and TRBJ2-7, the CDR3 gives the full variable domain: DVKVTQSSRYLVKRTGEKVFLECVQDMDHENMFWYRQDPGLGLRLIYFSYDVKMKEKGDIPEGYSVSREKKERFSLILESASTNQTSMYLCASAMGQGYEQYFGPGTRLTVT.